These 10 T cell receptor beta chains were all obtained from the same sample, sequenced in a study of blood T cells in healthy people across ages. It was with a sample-barcoded 5' primer and a J-beta primer mix that a second PCR of roughly 7 to 12 cycles was run. A single record per CDR3 protein comes from TCRdb applying MiXCR to the 5' RACE reads. The top ten clones hold about 23% of a sample with fewer than 2 million distinct CDR3 sequences, about two fifths of them seen once. The specimen sequenced was blood. Receptor source: a human donor in good health.

This chain joins TRBV29-1 and TRBJ1-1; the D gene is possibly TRBD1 (5 bases). Germline V lookup: CDR1 SQVTM, CDR2 ANQGSEA. The germline V and J ends were trimmed by 5 bases and 1 base, with 11 bases remaining between them. This CDR3 has 13 residues. DNA for the CDR3: TGCAGCGTTTGGTCGAGGGGGAACACTGAAGCTTTCTTT. This sequence encodes CSVWSRGNTEAFF.

This clonotype was observed a few times. This chain joins TRBV24-1 and TRBJ2-1; D is perhaps TRBD2 (7 bases). The CDR3 totals 15 residues. The germline CDR1 and CDR2 sequences are KGHDR and SFDVKD. V was shortened by 4 bases and J by 5 bases, with 14 bases between the two germline ends. The CDR3 coding sequence is TGTGCCACCAGTGAGAGGGGGGGCTGGAACAATGAGCAGTTCTTC. It translates to CATSERGGWNNEQFF.

The chain combines TRBV10-3 with TRBJ2-7; a weak D match, TRBD1 (6 bases). Germline assignment: CDR1 ENHRY and CDR2 SYGVKD. The CDR3 contains 13 residues. V shed 11 bases and J shed 4 bases, with 18 bases lying between them. The CDR3 is CAVSGTNNYEQYF. In DNA, the CDR3 is TGTGCCGTATCCGGGACAAACAATTACGAGCAGTACTTC.

The chain employs TRBV5-5 and TRBJ1-2, with D unclear. V lost 0 bases, J lost 7 bases, and 10 bases lay in between. Germline CDR1 and CDR2: SGHKS and YYEKEE (reference sequence). CDR3 length equals 13 residues. The CDR3 loop is CASSLASGVGYTF. As DNA, the CDR3 is TGTGCCAGCAGCTTGGCTTCTGGGGTTGGCTACACCTTC. Complete variable domain (other parts from reference TRBV5-5 and TRBJ1-2): DAGVTQSPTHLIKTRGQQVTLRCSPISGHKSVSWYQQVLGQGPQFIFQYYEKEERGRGNFPDRFSARQFPNYSSELNVNALLLGDSALYLCASSLASGVGYTFGSGTRLTVV.

J is TRBJ1-3 and V is TRBV12-3 or TRBV12-4, with a possible D match to TRBD1 (6 bases). The V end lost 6 bases, the J end lost 1 base, and 13 bases lay between the germline ends. The length of the CDR3 is 15 residues. The CDR3 DNA reads TGTGCCAGCAGCACCAGGGGAAGTTCTGGAAACACCATATATTTT. Translated: CASSTRGSSGNTIYF.

This clonotype was detected only a few times. The rearrangement uses TRBV7-8 and TRBJ2-4, with TRBD2 matching over 10 bases. Gene TRBJ2-5 matches the end of the DNA better, so the J call may be wrong. Germline CDR1 reads SGHVS; CDR2 reads FQNEAQ. The CDR3 has 17 residues. CDR3 nucleotide sequence: TGTGCCAGCAGCTTAGATCGAGCGGGGGGGCTAATTGAGACCCAGTACTTC. This encodes CASSLDRAGGLIETQYF.

Of note for this clonotype: This CDR3 fails to terminate in the conserved phenylalanine or tryptophan, so it likely reflects a read error. The CDR3 nucleotides read TGTGCCAGCAGCGTAGCGGGTCAGCTTAATGAGCAGTTCGTC. Its translation is CASSVAGQLNEQFV. The genes are TRBV9 and TRBJ2-1; D gene uncertain. Germline V gene sequence: CDR1 SGDLS, CDR2 YYNGEE. The CDR3 has 14 residues. Trimming took 0 bases from V and 7 from J, leaving 11 bases between them.

The table lists this clonotype with a few counts. The rearrangement links TRBV4-3 to TRBJ1-1; D gene unclear. V lost 1 base and J lost 3, with 12 bases in between. The CDR3 has 15 residues. The germline V gene has CDR1 LGHNA and CDR2 YSLEER. The CDR3 spells CASSQARIGDTEAFF. The CDR3 nucleotides read TGCGCCAGCAGCCAAGCCCGAATCGGGGACACTGAAGCTTTCTTT.

The V and J genes are TRBV9 and TRBJ2-3; D unresolved. V gave up 2 bases and J gave up 1 base, with 11 bases separating them. This CDR3 has 15 amino acids. Germline CDR1 reads SGDLS; CDR2 reads YYNGEE. For the CDR3, the DNA is TGTGCCAGCAGCGTCGCACTCCCTCGCACAGATACGCAGTATTTT. Translation: CASSVALPRTDTQYF. The full variable domain, with the rest looked up from reference TRBV9 and TRBJ2-3, is DSGVTQTPKHLITATGQRVTLRCSPRSGDLSVYWYQQSLDQGLQFLIQYYNGEERAKGNILERFSAQQFPDLHSELNLSSLELGDSALYFCASSVALPRTDTQYFGPGTRLTVL.

The sample holds a few counts of this clonotype. The chain joins TRBV7-2 to TRBJ1-6, with 8 positions matching TRBD1. Germline CDR1 reads SGHTA; CDR2 reads FQGNSA. V lost 4 bases and J lost 9; bases outside the gene matches: 2. The CDR3 totals 13 residues. The CDR3 DNA reads TGTGCCAGCAGCTGGACAGGGACTTCACCCCTCCACTTT. Protein product: CASSWTGTSPLHF.